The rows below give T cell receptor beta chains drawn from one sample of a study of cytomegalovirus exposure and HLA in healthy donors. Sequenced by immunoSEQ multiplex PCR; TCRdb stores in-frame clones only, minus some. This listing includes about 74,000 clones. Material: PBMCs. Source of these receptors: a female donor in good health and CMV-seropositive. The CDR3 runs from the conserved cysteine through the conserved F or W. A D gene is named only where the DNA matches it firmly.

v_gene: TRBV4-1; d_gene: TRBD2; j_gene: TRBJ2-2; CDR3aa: CASSQDVGAGGETGELFF; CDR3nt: TGCGCCAGCAGCCAAGATGTCGGAGCGGGGGGTGAAACCGGGGAGCTGTTTTTT
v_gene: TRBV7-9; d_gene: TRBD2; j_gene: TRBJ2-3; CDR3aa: CATLRGLASTDTQYF; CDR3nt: TGTGCCACTCTCCGGGGACTAGCGAGCACAGATACGCAGTATTTT
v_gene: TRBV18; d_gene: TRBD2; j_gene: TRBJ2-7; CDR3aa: CASSPGLAGYEQYF; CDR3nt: TGTGCCAGCTCACCGGGACTAGCGGGGTACGAGCAGTACTTC
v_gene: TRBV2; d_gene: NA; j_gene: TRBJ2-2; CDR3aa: CASYRDIYTGELFF; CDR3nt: TGTGCCAGCTACCGGGACATCTACACCGGGGAGCTGTTTTTT
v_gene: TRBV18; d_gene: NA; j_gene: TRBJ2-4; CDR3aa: CASSPTALGDIQYF; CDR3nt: TGTGCCAGCTCACCAACAGCCCTGGGAGACATTCAGTACTTC
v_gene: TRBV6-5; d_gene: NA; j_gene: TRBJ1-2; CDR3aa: CASRTDRWASGYTF; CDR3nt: TGTGCCAGCAGAACGGACAGATGGGCGAGTGGCTACACCTTC
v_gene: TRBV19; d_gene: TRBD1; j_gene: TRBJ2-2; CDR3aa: CASSPHVRRDSINTGELFF; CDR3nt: TGTGCCAGTAGTCCTCACGTTCGTCGGGACAGTATTAACACCGGGGAGCTGTTTTTT
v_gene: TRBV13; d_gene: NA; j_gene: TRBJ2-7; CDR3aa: CASSLVGDYRYEQYF; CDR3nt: TGTGCCAGCAGCTTAGTGGGTGACTACCGCTACGAGCAGTACTTC
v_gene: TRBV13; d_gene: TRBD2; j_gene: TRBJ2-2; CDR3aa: CASSLASGFSNTGELFF; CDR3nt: TGTGCCAGCAGCTTAGCTAGCGGATTTTCGAACACCGGGGAGCTGTTTTTT
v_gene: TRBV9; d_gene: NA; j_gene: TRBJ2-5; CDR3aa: CASSETFKETQYF; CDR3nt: TGTGCCAGCAGCGAGACTTTTAAAGAGACCCAGTACTTC
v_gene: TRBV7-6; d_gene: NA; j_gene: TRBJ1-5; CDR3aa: CASSKDGPGQPQHF; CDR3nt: TGTGCCAGCAGCAAGGACGGTCCGGGACAGCCCCAGCATTTT
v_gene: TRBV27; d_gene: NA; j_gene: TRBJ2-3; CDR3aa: CASSLGLRLSDTQYF; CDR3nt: TGTGCCAGCAGCCTGGGGCTCCGTCTGTCGGATACGCAGTATTTT
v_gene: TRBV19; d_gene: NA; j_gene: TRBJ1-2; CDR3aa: CASRWANYGYTF; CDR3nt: TGTGCCAGTAGGTGGGCCAACTATGGCTACACCTTC